What follows are 9 T cell receptor beta chains derived from one specimen sequenced in a study of T-cell reconstitution after alpha-beta-depleted transplantation in children. Preparing the TCRbeta library involved the use of unique molecular identifiers. Each CDR3 protein gets one entry after TCRdb re-called the PCR reads with MiXCR. In the table there are 200,000 or so distinct CDR3 sequences, roughly 7% of which are singletons. The material sequenced was PBMCs, taken before TCRalphabeta/CD19-depleted stem cell transplant. Receptors originate from a boy aged 2 to 10 with acute lymphoblastic leukemia, due to receive a stem cell transplant.

The chain uses TRBV19 and TRBJ2-1; 11 bases align to TRBD2. CDR1 is LNHDA, CDR2 SQIVND, per germline (reference sequence). The junction had 17 bases not matched to a gene; V was cut back by 5 bases and J by 8 bases. The CDR3 consists of 18 residues. For the CDR3, the DNA is TGTGCCAGTAGTGTCGGGACTAGCGGTTCGAATTCACGGGATGAGCAGTTCTTC. Translated, it gives CASSVGTSGSNSRDEQFF.

This clonotype appeared many times. The chain employs TRBV6-2 or TRBV6-3 and TRBJ2-1; either TRBD1 or TRBD2 may supply D (5 bases each). The CDR3 runs to 15 residues. Looked up from germline, CDR1 is MNHEY and CDR2 is SVGEGT. The V end was cut by 2 bases, the J end by 4 bases, with 12 bases between. The CDR3 loop is CASSYPPGRYNEQFF. In nucleotides, the CDR3 is TGTGCCAGCAGTTACCCCCCGGGACGGTACAATGAGCAGTTCTTC.

This clonotype was observed many times. CDR3: CSVDNRAGELFF. The DNA for the CDR3 is TGCAGCGTTGATAATCGTGCCGGGGAGCTGTTTTTT. V gene TRBV29-1 combines with J gene TRBJ2-2; the D is unclear. Trimming cost V 3 bases and J 6 bases, with 8 bases left between them. The CDR3 has 12 residues. Germline-derived CDR1 and CDR2 are SQVTM and ANQGSEA.

Ten or more counts support this clonotype. The chain combines TRBV20-1 with TRBJ2-1, with TRBD1 matching over 7 bases. The germline V gene encodes CDR1 DFQATT and CDR2 SNEGSKA (reference sequence). V lost 1 base, J lost 4 bases, and 4 bases stayed unmatched. CDR3 length: 14 residues. This CDR3 is CSARGDSVYNEQFF. DNA for the CDR3: TGCAGTGCTAGAGGGGACAGTGTATACAATGAGCAGTTCTTC.

There are a few counts of this clonotype. The chain couples TRBV15 to TRBJ2-1, with 11 bases that match TRBD2. The CDR3 has 15 residues. J gave up 3 bases and V 4 bases, and 2 bases lay outside the gene matches. In germline, CDR1 is LNHNV, CDR2 YYDKDF (reference sequence). As DNA, the CDR3 is TGTGCCACCAGCACGACTAGCGGGAACTACAATGAGCAGTTCTTC. Translating it yields CATSTTSGNYNEQFF.

There are many counts of this clonotype. The V call is TRBV5-5, the J call TRBJ1-1; D unclear. CDR1 is SGHKS and CDR2 is YYEKEE in the germline V gene (reference sequence). CDR3 size: 16 residues. Trimming pared 4 bases from V and 5 bases from J, leaving 21 bases between. CDR3: CASSAVPGGVTTEAFF. CDR3 bases: TGTGCCAGCAGCGCGGTCCCTGGAGGAGTTACAACTGAAGCTTTCTTT.

This clonotype was seen at least ten times. J is TRBJ2-7 and V is TRBV7-2; 7 bases are a match to TRBD1. With V trimmed by 5 bases and J by 2 bases, 6 bases remained unmatched. The CDR3 totals 14 residues. Germline V gene data show CDR1 as SGHTA and CDR2 as FQGNSA. The CDR3 here is CASSRTGVTYEQYF. For the CDR3, the DNA is TGTGCCAGCAGCCGGACAGGAGTAACCTACGAGCAGTACTTC.

This clonotype came up many times. The CDR3 loop is CASSQDNGIAGTPLGDTQYF. The CDR3 DNA sequence: TGTGCCAGCAGCCAAGACAACGGGATAGCGGGAACTCCACTGGGGGATACGCAGTATTTT. V usage is TRBV3-1 and J usage is TRBJ2-3; 8 bases align to TRBD2. The germline gives CDR1 LGHDT, CDR2 YNNKEL (reference sequence). CDR3 length equals 20 residues. The trim removed 0 bases at V and 6 bases at J, leaving 20 bases unmatched.

This clonotype has at least ten counts. The rearrangement links TRBV29-1 to TRBJ2-7; 8 bases are shared with TRBD2. This CDR3 region has 13 residues. V was pared by 4 bases and J by 3 bases, with 5 bases of the junction left unmatched. The germline V gene encodes CDR1 SQVTM and CDR2 ANQGSEA. CDR3 DNA: TGCAGCGTTGGACTAGCGACTAGCTACGAGCAGTACTTC. Protein product: CSVGLATSYEQYF.